This paragraph reports one T cell receptor beta chain. The antigen remains undetermined. These data belong to a study of T cell responses to AZD1222 COVID-19 vaccine. Study-wide results and caveats: In a largely white British group with more females than males, clonal diversity was possibly underestimated.

The protocol was immunoSEQ multiplex PCR, while the TCRdb copy is restricted to in-frame clones and leaves out a portion. The table records 57,000 or so clones, around 81% of them present only once. This clonotype originated in an adult who received the AZD1222 COVID-19 vaccine. The sequenced sample was peripheral blood, obtained 28 days after the second AZD1222 dose.

CDR3 protein: CASSYNGGHNSYEQYF. In nucleotides, the CDR3 is TGTGCCAGCAGTTACAATGGGGGCCACAACTCCTACGAGCAGTACTTC. The chain uses TRBV6-2 or TRBV6-3 and TRBJ2-7; TRBD1 might be the D (6 bases). V lost 2 bases and J 0 bases, leaving 14 bases between the germline ends. CDR3 size: 16 residues. Germline CDR1 MNHEY, CDR2 SVGEGT.